This T cell receptor (beta chain) was observed in a study of cytotoxic CD8 clonotypes in ibrutinib-treated CLL. Assay: immunoSEQ multiplex PCR; the TCRdb copy retains only in-frame clones and omits some. The data contain over 95,000 clones, approximately 58% of them singletons. A remark on this clone: Its matching antigen is unknown.

Study observations and caveats: Clonality at baseline surpassed age-matched healthy donors and tracked circulating CD8+ T-cell counts.

The V gene's germline CDR1 is GTSNPN and CDR2 SVGIG (reference sequence). Deletions cut 2 bases from V and 2 bases from J, with 12 bases between. The CDR3 spans 14 residues. Approximately 2.2 micrograms of genomic DNA, which was extracted from cryopreserved PBMCs, served as the material used for the TCR beta libraries. The chain recombines TRBV30 with TRBJ2-5; D could derive from TRBD1 or TRBD2 (5 bases each). The source of this sequence is a human donor with chronic lymphocytic leukemia. Sequences were derived from PBMCs, sampled after 24 months of ibrutinib treatment. The CDR3 DNA reads TGTGCCTGGAGTAGGGGACCTCGACAAGAGACCCAGTACTTC. It yields the protein CAWSRGPRQETQYF.